The entry that follows covers one T cell receptor beta chain sequence. The antigen is not known. Assay: immunoSEQ multiplex PCR; the TCRdb copy retains only in-frame clones and omits some. Here the sample spans under 150,000 clones, less than 90% being singletons. Separate from the 666-subject first cohort, the roughly 120-subject validation cohort was the one that the donors belonged to. The CDR3 loop spans 23 amino acids. Germline-derived CDR1 and CDR2 are LGHNT and FRNRAP. J lost 4 bases, V lost 0 bases, and 27 bases had no gene match. The sample is drawn from a study of cytomegalovirus exposure and HLA in healthy donors. Study findings and constraints: The study put 150 or so TCR beta chains on its list as cytomegalovirus-associated. The tendency of first-cohort TCR clusters to co-occur in the 130 or so validation repertoires was identified by a subsequent analysis.

J is TRBJ1-2 and V is TRBV12-5; 9 bases agree with TRBD1. The receptor's source is a man younger than 35 in good health and CMV-seronegative. The specimen sequenced was PBMCs. CDR3 protein: CASGLVLASPFAPLDRGFYGYTF. The CDR3 region has the DNA TGTGCTAGTGGTTTGGTATTAGCGTCCCCGTTCGCGCCCTTGGACAGGGGCTTCTATGGCTACACCTTC.